Here is one T cell receptor (beta chain) with its context. This CDR3 is also generated by other DNA sequences in the sample. These data belong to a study of blood T cell repertoires in COVID-19. Across the study: T cells, B-cell-depleted T cells, or PBMCs provided the cDNA or gDNA that served as material.

Here immunoSEQ multiplex PCR was the method, and the copy in TCRdb shows in-frame clones only, minus some. The data hold approximately 200,000 clones, with 75% to 90% observed a single time. Recovered status applied to Cohort 3 donors who had two consecutive negative PCRs. It also applied to those with clearance or with symptom resolution. This CDR3 is built from 15 residues. The V end lost 0 bases, the J end lost 5 bases, and 14 bases lay between the germline ends. Per germline, CDR1 SGHRS and CDR2 YFSETQ. The clonotype originates from a man in his forties or fifties who had recovered from COVID-19. The sample comprised PBMCs or T cells enriched from blood (not recorded which). This chain uses TRBV5-1 with TRBJ2-5; D is perhaps TRBD2 (5 bases). The chain's CDR3 is CASSLAGLPGETQYF. The CDR3 region has the DNA TGCGCCAGCAGCTTGGCCGGACTGCCTGGGGAGACCCAGTACTTC.